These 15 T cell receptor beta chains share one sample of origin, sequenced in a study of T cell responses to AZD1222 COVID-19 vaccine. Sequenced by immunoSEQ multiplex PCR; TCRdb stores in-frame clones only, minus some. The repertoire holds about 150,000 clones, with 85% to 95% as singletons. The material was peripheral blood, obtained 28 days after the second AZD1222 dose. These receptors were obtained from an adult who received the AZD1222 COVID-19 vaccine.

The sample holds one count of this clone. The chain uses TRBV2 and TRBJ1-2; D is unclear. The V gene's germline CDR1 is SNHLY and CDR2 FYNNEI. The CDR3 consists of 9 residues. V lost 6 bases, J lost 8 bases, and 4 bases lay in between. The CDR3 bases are TGTGCCAGCAGGAGGGGCTACACCTTC. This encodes CASRRGYTF. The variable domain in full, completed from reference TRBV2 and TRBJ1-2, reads EPEVTQTPSHQVTQMGQEVILRCVPISNHLYFYWYRQILGQKVEFLVSFYNNEISEKSEIFDDQFSVERPDGSNFTLKIRSTKLEDSAMYFCASRRGYTFGSGTRLTVV.

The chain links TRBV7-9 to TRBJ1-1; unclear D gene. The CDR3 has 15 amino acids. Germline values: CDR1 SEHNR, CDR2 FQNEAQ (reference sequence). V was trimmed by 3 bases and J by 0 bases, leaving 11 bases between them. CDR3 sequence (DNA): TGTGCCAGCAGCTTGTACTATGGGATGAACACTGAAGCTTTCTTT. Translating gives CASSLYYGMNTEAFF.

CDR3 amino acids: CASRDFSNTGELFF. CDR3 DNA: TGTGCCAGCAGGGACTTTTCGAACACCGGGGAGCTGTTTTTT. This chain links TRBV7-8 with TRBJ2-2; D is possibly TRBD2 (5 bases). CDR1 and CDR2 (germline): SGHVS, FQNEAQ. Trimming removed 6 bases at V and 0 bases at J, with 8 bases between. This CDR3 is 14 amino acids long.

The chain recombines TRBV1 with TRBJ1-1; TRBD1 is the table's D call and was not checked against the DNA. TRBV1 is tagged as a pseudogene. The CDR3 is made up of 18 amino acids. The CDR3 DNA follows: TGCACCAGCAGCCATTTTGTTAGCAAGACGATTAGATGGGGCTCGGCTTTCTTT. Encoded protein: CTSSHFVSKTIRWGSAFF.

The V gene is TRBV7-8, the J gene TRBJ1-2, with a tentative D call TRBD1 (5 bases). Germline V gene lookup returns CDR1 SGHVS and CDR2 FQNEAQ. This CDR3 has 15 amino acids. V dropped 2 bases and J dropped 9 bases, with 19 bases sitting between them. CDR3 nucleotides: TGTGCCAGCAGCTTATACCAGGGTCGATTCCCCAGCTACACCTTC. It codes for CASSLYQGRFPSYTF.

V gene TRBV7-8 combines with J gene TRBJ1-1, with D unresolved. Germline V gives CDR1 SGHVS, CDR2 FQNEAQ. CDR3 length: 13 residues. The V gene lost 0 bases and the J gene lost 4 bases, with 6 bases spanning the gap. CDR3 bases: TGTGCCAGCAGCTTAGCGGAATTCACTGAAGCTTTCTTT. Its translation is CASSLAEFTEAFF.

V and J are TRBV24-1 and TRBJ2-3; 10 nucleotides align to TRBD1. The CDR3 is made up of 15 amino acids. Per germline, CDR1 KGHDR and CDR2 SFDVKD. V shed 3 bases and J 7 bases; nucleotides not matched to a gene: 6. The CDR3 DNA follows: TGTGCCACCAGTGATGGGGGGACAGGGGTGAATACGCAGTATTTT. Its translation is CATSDGGTGVNTQYF.

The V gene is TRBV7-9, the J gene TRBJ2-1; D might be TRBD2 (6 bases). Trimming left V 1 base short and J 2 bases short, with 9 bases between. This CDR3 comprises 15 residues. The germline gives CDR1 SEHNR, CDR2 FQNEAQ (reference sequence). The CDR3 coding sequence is TGTGCCAGCAGCTTAGAGCGCGGGACCTACAATGAGCAGTTCTTC. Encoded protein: CASSLERGTYNEQFF.

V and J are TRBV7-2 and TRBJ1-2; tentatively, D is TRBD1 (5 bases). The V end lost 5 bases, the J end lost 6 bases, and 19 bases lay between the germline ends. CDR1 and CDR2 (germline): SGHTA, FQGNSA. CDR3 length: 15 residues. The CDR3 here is CASSIQSTTVNGYTF. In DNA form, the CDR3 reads TGTGCCAGCAGCATACAATCTACGACAGTCAATGGCTACACCTTC.

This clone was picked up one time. CDR3 DNA sequence: TGTGCCAGCAGGCGAAGGGACAGGGGGGATGGCTACACCTTC. Its protein product is CASRRRDRGDGYTF. The chain is built from TRBV6-5 and TRBJ1-2; TRBD1 matches 11 bases. V was clipped by 6 bases and J by 6 bases; unmatched bases: 6. Per the germline V gene, CDR1 is MNHEY and CDR2 is SVGAGI. The CDR3 extends over 14 amino acids.

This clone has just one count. The CDR3 is CASSVGGEETQYF. CDR3 sequence (DNA): TGTGCCAGCAGCGTAGGCGGCGAAGAGACCCAGTACTTC. The chain recombines TRBV9 with TRBJ2-5; D ambiguous. V lost 0 bases to trimming and J lost 3 bases, with 6 bases between them. Germline CDR1 reads SGDLS; CDR2 reads YYNGEE. The CDR3 totals 13 residues. The whole variable domain, remainder taken from reference TRBV9 and TRBJ2-5, is DSGVTQTPKHLITATGQRVTLRCSPRSGDLSVYWYQQSLDQGLQFLIQYYNGEERAKGNILERFSAQQFPDLHSELNLSSLELGDSALYFCASSVGGEETQYFGPGTRLLVL.

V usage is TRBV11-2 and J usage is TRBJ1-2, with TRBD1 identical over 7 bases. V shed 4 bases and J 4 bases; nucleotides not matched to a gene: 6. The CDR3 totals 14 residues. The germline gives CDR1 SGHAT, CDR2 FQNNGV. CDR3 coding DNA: TGTGCCAGCAGCTCATCAGGGGGGCCCTATGGCTACACCTTC. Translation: CASSSSGGPYGYTF.

The CDR3 coding sequence is TGTGCCAGCAGCCGGATGCAAGGGACTAGGGGCTCCTACGAGCAGTACTTC. This translates into CASSRMQGTRGSYEQYF. This chain uses TRBV11-2 with TRBJ2-7; 8 bases match TRBD2. J lost 0 bases, V lost 5 bases, and 12 bases had no gene match. CDR3 size: 17 residues. Germline assignment: CDR1 SGHAT and CDR2 FQNNGV.

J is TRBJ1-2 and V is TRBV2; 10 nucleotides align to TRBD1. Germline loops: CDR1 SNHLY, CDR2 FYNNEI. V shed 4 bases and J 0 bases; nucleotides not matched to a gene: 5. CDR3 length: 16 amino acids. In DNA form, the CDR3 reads TGTGCCAGCAGTGGGACAGGGGGATCCGCTAACTATGGCTACACCTTC. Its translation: CASSGTGGSANYGYTF.

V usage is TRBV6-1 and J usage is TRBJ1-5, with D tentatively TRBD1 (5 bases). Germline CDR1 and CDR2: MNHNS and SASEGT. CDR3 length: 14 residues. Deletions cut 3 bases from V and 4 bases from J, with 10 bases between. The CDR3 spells CASSDRVRNQPQHF. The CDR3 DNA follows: TGTGCCAGCAGTGACAGGGTGAGGAATCAGCCCCAGCATTTT.